The subject of this entry is one T cell receptor (beta chain). No antigen is known for it. These data are taken from a study of cytomegalovirus exposure and HLA in healthy donors. Whole-study context: Earlier, 150 million to 200 million T cells were analyzed, and fewer than 120 million unique TCR beta sequences were found among them. Findings and caveats of the study: Later analysis reportedly placed an Asian-associated ancestry cluster below the approximately 650-donor mean in N-insertions. At a 0.05 false discovery rate, a later analysis found some 17,000 TCR beta sequences to be associated with HLA alleles. In presence/absence analyses, roughly uniform sequencing depth across donors was assumed.

V lost 4 bases and J 0 bases, leaving 10 bases between the germline ends. CDR1 and CDR2 from the germline V gene are SGHDT and YYEEEE. This CDR3 is 14 amino acids long. Both 60 Vbeta primers and 13 Jbeta primers went into the PCR. The data were produced by immunoSEQ multiplex PCR, yet TCRdb's version contains in-frame clones alone and is incomplete. The sample holds 150,000 to 200,000 clones, 70% to 90% seen once. The chain joins TRBV5-6 to TRBJ1-2, with D tentatively TRBD1 (6 bases). The source of this sequence is a man younger than 35 in good health and CMV-seropositive. Sequenced input: PBMCs. In DNA, the CDR3 is TGTGCCAGCAGCATCGAGGGGGCTAACTATGGCTACACCTTC. Translating it yields CASSIEGANYGYTF.